The source of this T cell receptor (beta chain) is a study of response to subunit inactivated influenza vaccine. The study, taken as a whole, reports: Each seasonal influenza vaccination recruits few new T cells, the authors suggested.

This clonotype appeared a few times. Its target is not known. MiXCR, applied by TCRdb to the RT-PCR reads, yields one record per CDR3 protein. The sample lists fewer than 600,000 distinct CDR3 sequences, roughly 7.6% seen once, with roughly 13% in the top ten. The sequence was collected from a man aged 50-75 years who received an inactivated influenza vaccine. The input for sequencing was PBMCs from blood, taken roughly 24 months after vaccination.

The CDR3 here is CSANNPGQGYEKLFF. CDR3 nucleotides: TGCAGTGCAAATAACCCGGGACAGGGTTATGAAAAACTGTTTTTT. The V and J genes are TRBV20-1 and TRBJ1-4; 9 bases agree with TRBD1. CDR3 length: 15 amino acids. The V segment lost 6 bases and the J segment 6 bases; nucleotides outside the gene matches: 11. Germline CDR1 is DFQATT and CDR2 is SNEGSKA (reference sequence).